These T cell receptor beta chains were read from a single sample in a study of neurological immune-mediated disorders. TCRdb processed the 5' RACE reads anew with MiXCR; each CDR3 protein has one entry. The sample contains 55,000 to 70,000 distinct CDR3 sequences, roughly an eighth of which appear only once. The source material was PBMCs. The origin of the receptors is a man aged 60 to 69 in good health. Both conserved end residues are part of each CDR3. The D gene is left open where the match is weak. Clone size is stated in some rows and not others, as once, few, many or a class when expanded.

clone_size	d_call	v_call	j_call	cdr3_aa	cdr3_nt
NA	NA	TRBV6-2/TRBV6-3	TRBJ1-5	CAARDSNQPQHF	TGTGCCGCCCGGGACAGCAATCAGCCCCAGCATTTT
many	TRBD1	TRBV20-1	TRBJ2-1	CSAIRQGRSYNEQFF	TGCAGTGCTATCCGACAGGGCCGCTCCTACAATGAGCAGTTCTTC
many	TRBD2	TRBV7-2	TRBJ2-2	CASSQERGNTGELFF	TGTGCCAGCAGCCAGGAGCGGGGGAACACCGGGGAGCTGTTTTTT
many	TRBD1	TRBV20-1	TRBJ1-2	CSASDRADGYGYTF	TGCAGTGCTTCGGACAGGGCAGATGGCTATGGCTACACCTTC
many	TRBD1	TRBV20-1	TRBJ2-7	CSAVKRQGFEQYF	TGCAGTGCCGTAAAAAGACAGGGATTCGAGCAGTACTTC
many	NA	TRBV6-2/TRBV6-3	TRBJ1-4	CASSYPTGVGKLFF	TGTGCCAGCAGTTACCCGACGGGAGTTGGAAAACTGTTTTTT
many	NA	TRBV5-1	TRBJ1-5	CASSLQGIANQPQHF	TGCGCCAGCAGCCTGCAGGGGATTGCCAATCAGCCCCAGCATTTT
many	NA	TRBV12-3/TRBV12-4	TRBJ1-2	CASSLGQDRRDGYTF	TGTGCCAGCAGTTTAGGCCAAGATCGCAGGGACGGCTACACCTTC
many	NA	TRBV10-3	TRBJ1-1	CAISGGGGSMNTEAFF	TGTGCCATCAGTGGAGGGGGGGGAAGCATGAACACTGAAGCTTTCTTT
many	TRBD1	TRBV20-1	TRBJ2-3	CSASRAGGNTDTQYF	TGCAGTGCTAGTAGGGCAGGGGGCAACACAGATACGCAGTATTTT
many	NA	TRBV9	TRBJ2-3	CASSGDQPGLFTNTQYF	TGTGCCAGCAGCGGCGACCAACCGGGACTTTTCACAAATACGCAGTATTTT
many	TRBD1	TRBV5-5	TRBJ2-7	CASSLVDRGIYEQYF	TGTGCCAGCAGCTTAGTCGACAGGGGGATCTACGAGCAGTACTTC
many	NA	TRBV20-1	TRBJ2-7	CSARDGGRLMYEQYF	TGCAGTGCTAGAGACGGGGGCCGGCTAATGTACGAGCAGTACTTC
NA	NA	TRBV29-1	TRBJ2-3	CSVAGDRPTDTQYF	TGCAGCGTGGCGGGGGACAGGCCCACAGATACGCAGTATTTT
many	NA	TRBV7-2	TRBJ2-1	CASSPPGASYNEQFF	TGTGCCAGCAGCCCCCCAGGCGCCTCCTACAATGAGCAGTTCTTC
medium-sized	NA	TRBV5-5	TRBJ2-7	CASSLAGSYEQYF	TGTGCCAGCAGCTTGGCGGGTTCCTACGAGCAGTACTTC
many	NA	TRBV10-3	TRBJ1-2	CATGPLFLLSNGYTF	TGTGCCACAGGTCCATTATTTCTGCTTTCCAATGGCTACACCTTC
many	NA	TRBV5-6	TRBJ1-2	CASSLGGLTSVNGYTF	TGTGCCAGCAGCTTGGGGGGCCTGACATCGGTCAATGGCTACACCTTC
many	NA	TRBV12-5	TRBJ1-2	CASGPTTGNYGYTF	TGTGCTAGTGGCCCGACAACAGGGAACTATGGCTACACCTTC
many	TRBD1	TRBV2	TRBJ1-5	CASSSQGDLSNQPQHF	TGTGCCAGCAGCTCGCAGGGGGATCTTAGCAATCAGCCCCAGCATTTT
NA	NA	TRBV5-6	TRBJ1-6	CASSLSDSGSPLHF	TGTGCCAGCAGCTTGAGTGACAGTGGGTCACCCCTCCACTTT
many	TRBD2	TRBV3-1	TRBJ2-4	CASSQDLKLAGGVAKNIQYF	TGTGCCAGCAGCCAAGATCTAAAACTAGCGGGGGGAGTAGCCAAAAACATTCAGTACTTC
many	NA	TRBV7-6	TRBJ1-1	CASSLRGLLSGNTEAFF	TGTGCCAGCAGCTTAAGGGGTCTCCTCAGCGGGAACACTGAAGCTTTCTTT
few	NA	TRBV7-2	TRBJ2-7	CASSLASDGIYEQYF	TGTGCCAGCAGCTTGGCGTCGGACGGTATCTACGAGCAGTACTTC
NA	TRBD2	TRBV5-1	TRBJ2-3	CASRRTSVTDTQYF	TGCGCCAGCAGGAGGACTAGCGTCACAGATACGCAGTATTTT
few	NA	TRBV7-9	TRBJ1-2	CASSGVDGYTF	TGTGCCAGCAGCGGGGTTGATGGCTACACCTTC
few	NA	TRBV9	TRBJ1-6	CASSKGLSPVYNSPLHF	TGTGCCAGCAGCAAGGGCTTATCCCCCGTCTATAATTCACCCCTCCACTTT
many	NA	TRBV7-2	TRBJ2-7	CASRPLGGEQYF	TGTGCCAGCAGACCCTTGGGTGGCGAGCAGTACTTC
many	NA	TRBV7-2	TRBJ1-1	CASSLDPRMNTEAFF	TGTGCCAGCAGCTTAGACCCCAGGATGAACACTGAAGCTTTCTTT
many	NA	TRBV7-9	TRBJ1-1	CASSLIRGAVTEAFF	TGTGCCAGCAGCTTAATTCGGGGGGCCGTAACTGAAGCTTTCTTT
many	NA	TRBV7-8	TRBJ1-5	CASSLAGVGAGQPQHF	TGTGCCAGCAGCTTAGCGGGGGTGGGGGCGGGTCAGCCCCAGCATTTT
NA	NA	TRBV5-4	TRBJ2-3	CASRSEADTQYF	TGTGCCAGCAGAAGCGAGGCAGATACGCAGTATTTT
many	NA	TRBV29-1	TRBJ1-2	CSVEAPGRGYTF	TGCAGCGTTGAAGCCCCGGGCAGAGGGTACACCTTC
many	NA	TRBV7-2	TRBJ1-5	CASTGVGGNQPQHF	TGTGCCAGCACCGGGGTGGGAGGCAATCAGCCCCAGCATTTT
many	NA	TRBV21-1	TRBJ1-2	CASRSDRTHF	TGTGCCAGCAGGTCGGACAGAACCCACTTC
NA	TRBD2	TRBV6-6	TRBJ2-1	CASDSYRSSGSDNEQFF	TGTGCCAGCGACAGTTACCGGAGTAGCGGGTCCGACAATGAGCAGTTCTTC
NA	TRBD2	TRBV15	TRBJ2-7	CATSRDLGAGGTYEQYF	TGTGCCACCAGTAGAGATCTTGGTGCCGGGGGGACCTACGAGCAGTACTTC
many	NA	TRBV4-3	TRBJ2-3	CASSQQPGLPSNTQYF	TGCGCCAGCAGCCAACAACCGGGACTCCCGTCGAATACGCAGTATTTT
many	TRBD1	TRBV12-3/TRBV12-4	TRBJ1-4	CASSPGSRDSHSLATNEKLFF	TGTGCCAGCAGCCCCGGCTCCCGGGACAGCCACTCACTTGCAACTAATGAAAAACTGTTTTTT
NA	NA	TRBV18	TRBJ1-1	CASSPPSGPGMAFF	TGCGCCAGCTCACCACCCTCAGGGCCCGGCATGGCTTTCTTT
many	TRBD1	TRBV20-1	TRBJ2-7	CSANDRGPGHEQYF	TGCAGTGCTAATGACAGGGGCCCTGGGCACGAGCAGTACTTC
many	NA	TRBV12-3/TRBV12-4	TRBJ1-5	CASSPSPDGRKQPQHF	TGTGCCAGCAGTCCCTCCCCGGACGGGCGGAAGCAGCCCCAGCATTTT
few	NA	TRBV7-2	TRBJ2-7	CASSVDGLKQTYEQYF	TGTGCCAGCAGCGTCGATGGACTTAAACAGACCTACGAGCAGTACTTC
once	NA	TRBV2	TRBJ2-2	CASSEGKVSPGELFF	TGTGCCAGCAGTGAAGGGAAGGTGTCACCGGGGGAGCTGTTTTTT
NA	TRBD1	TRBV20-1	TRBJ2-2	CSASPSQGATNTGELFF	TGCAGTGCTAGCCCCTCCCAGGGGGCTACGAACACCGGGGAGCTGTTTTTT
many	NA	TRBV28	TRBJ1-6	CASTSGGIGSPLHF	TGTGCCAGCACCTCTGGGGGGATTGGATCACCCCTCCACTTT
many	TRBD2	TRBV6-5	TRBJ2-6	CASSSYLASGGAGANVLTF	TGTGCCAGCAGTTCATACTTGGCCTCCGGGGGGGCGGGGGCCAACGTCCTGACTTTC
few	NA	TRBV5-1	TRBJ2-3	CASSFAGATSGTDTQYF	TGCGCCAGCAGCTTCGCGGGGGCCACCTCCGGCACAGATACGCAGTATTTT
many	TRBD1	TRBV11-2	TRBJ2-1	CASSFGQGASNEQFF	TGTGCCAGCAGCTTTGGACAGGGGGCTTCCAATGAGCAGTTCTTC
many	NA	TRBV10-1	TRBJ2-5	CASSAPGETQYF	TGCGCCAGCAGTGCTCCGGGGGAGACCCAGTACTTC
many	NA	TRBV20-1	TRBJ1-6	CSARGTPTQNSPLHF	TGCAGTGCTAGAGGGACTCCTACACAGAATTCACCCCTCCACTTT
many	NA	TRBV6-2/TRBV6-3	TRBJ2-7	CASSPVGFSYEQYF	TGTGCCAGCAGCCCAGTCGGGTTTTCCTACGAGCAGTACTTC
many	TRBD2	TRBV7-2	TRBJ2-1	CASSLRAGGPGNEQFF	TGTGCCAGCAGCTTACGGGCGGGGGGGCCCGGCAATGAGCAGTTCTTC